Below are 5 T cell receptor beta chains sequenced from a single sample in a study of human T cells and chemical hapten exposure. Described time point: pre-sensitization, week 0. Treatment denoted: therapeutic diphenylcyclopropenone sensitization with weekly scalp DPC. MiXCR, run by TCRdb on the RACE reads, gives a single entry per CDR3 protein. Of 350,000 to 400,000 distinct CDR3 sequences detected, approximately 5.1% appear once; the ten largest clones hold 2.5% to 3%. The sample here was whole blood, taken in connection with sensitization to the hapten diphenylcyclopropenone (DPC). The receptors shown here come from a woman aged 45-59 years with alopecia areata. Some clones in this sample may be carry-over from other donors' samples.

Only a few counts were recorded for this clonotype. The J gene is TRBJ1-5, the V gene TRBV3-1; D gene unclear. V was shortened by 5 bases and J by 4 bases, with 12 bases between the two germline ends. Germline CDR1 and CDR2: LGHDT and YNNKEL (reference sequence). The CDR3 covers 14 residues. CDR3: CASSSATGNQPQHF. Written as DNA, the CDR3 is TGTGCCAGCAGCTCCGCGACGGGGAATCAGCCCCAGCATTTT.

This clonotype was counted at least ten times. CDR3 residues: CASSPGPNEKLFF. The CDR3 DNA follows: TGTGCCAGCAGTCCGGGGCCGAATGAAAAACTGTTTTTT. V is TRBV6-6 and J is TRBJ1-4; perhaps TRBD1 as D (5 bases). The CDR3 extends over 13 amino acids. The germline gives CDR1 MNHNY, CDR2 SVGAGI (reference sequence). V shed 5 bases and J shed 5 bases, with 9 bases lying between them.

The chain recombines TRBV2 with TRBJ1-5, with D tentatively TRBD1 (5 bases). The CDR3 is 13 amino acids. Trimming cost V 8 bases and J 0 bases, with 8 bases left between them. The germline V gene encodes CDR1 SNHLY and CDR2 FYNNEI. The CDR3 DNA reads TGTGCCAGCGGGACGGCTAGCAATCAGCCCCAGCATTTT. As protein: CASGTASNQPQHF.

This clonotype was seen only a few times. J is TRBJ1-1 and V is TRBV7-9; 10 bases are shared with TRBD1. CDR1 is SEHNR and CDR2 is FQNEAQ in the germline V gene (reference sequence). V shed 0 bases, J shed 0 bases, and the junction held 4 bases outside the gene matches. CDR3 length: 17 residues. CDR3 sequence (DNA): TGTGCCAGCAGCTTAGCTGGGACAGGGGTAATGAACACTGAAGCTTTCTTT. Encoded protein: CASSLAGTGVMNTEAFF. The entire variable domain, with the rest obtained from reference TRBV7-9 and TRBJ1-1, is as follows: DTGVSQNPRHKITKRGQNVTFRCDPISEHNRLYWYRQTLGQGPEFLTYFQNEAQLEKSRLLSDRFSAERPKGSFSTLEIQRTEQGDSAMYLCASSLAGTGVMNTEAFFGQGTRLTVV.

This clonotype was seen at least ten times. J is TRBJ2-1 and V is TRBV6-2 or TRBV6-3, with TRBD2 matching 8 bases. The length of the CDR3 is 15 residues. J lost 4 bases, V lost 2 bases, and 4 bases had no gene match. Per the germline V gene, CDR1 is MNHEY and CDR2 is SVGEGT. The CDR3 here is CASSYRREGYNEQFF. In nucleotides, the CDR3 is TGTGCCAGCAGTTACAGACGGGAGGGTTACAATGAGCAGTTCTTC.